This T cell receptor beta chain came from a study of breast tumors, draining lymph nodes, adjacent tissues. TCRdb passed the multiplex PCR reads through MiXCR, listing each CDR3 protein once. The sample lists 140,000 to 150,000 distinct CDR3 sequences, 32% occurring once. Trimming stripped 8 bases from V and 0 bases from J, with 14 bases between. The length of the CDR3 is 14 residues. Germline CDR1 ENHRY, CDR2 SYGVKD. Breast cancer patients provided tissue from their axillary draining lymph nodes. General study results and limits: Tumor repertoires ranked between lymph nodes and nontumor tissue in diversity, with V and J gene preferences.

This clonotype was observed at least ten times. The antigen is unknown. This chain connects TRBV10-3 to TRBJ2-7; D may correspond to TRBD1 or TRBD2 (5 bases each). The sample taken for sequencing was axillary lymph node tissue. This receptor was taken from a female donor with breast cancer. Some clones in this sample may be carry-over from other donors' samples. CDR3 protein: CAIATGGPSYEQYV. The CDR3 bases are TGTGCCATCGCCACAGGCGGGCCCTCCTACGAGCAGTACGTC.